The 6 T cell receptor beta chains below come from one sample, sequenced in a study of cytomegalovirus exposure and HLA in healthy donors. A multiplex PCR was run with 60 Vbeta primers and 13 Jbeta primers. The repertoire was sequenced with immunoSEQ multiplex PCR; TCRdb's copy has only in-frame clones and lacks some. The sample shows about 210,000 clones, and roughly 0.98% sits with its ten largest clones. Source material: PBMCs. These receptors were taken from a woman aged 25-40 years in good health and CMV-seropositive.

This CDR3 reads CASTDRVRGNSPLHF. The CDR3 DNA reads as TGTGCCAGTACGGATCGGGTTAGGGGAAATTCACCCCTCCACTTT. This sequence joins TRBV19 and TRBJ1-6; D perhaps matches TRBD1 (5 bases). The germline CDR1 and CDR2 sequences are LNHDA and SQIVND (reference sequence). Trimming stripped 7 bases from V and 7 bases from J, with 17 bases between. The CDR3 contains 15 residues.

Concerning this clone: This same CDR3 is encoded by further DNA sequences in the sample. The chain employs TRBV18 and TRBJ1-5, with D unresolved. This CDR3 has 13 amino acids. The V end lost 2 bases, the J end lost 6 bases, and 8 bases lay between the germline ends. Per the germline V gene, CDR1 is KGHSH and CDR2 is LQKENI. The CDR3 DNA reads TGTGCCAGCTCACCATCTTTCGTTCAGCCCCAGCATTTT. Translation: CASSPSFVQPQHF.

The chain has TRBV2 and TRBJ1-5; unclear D gene. Trimming stripped 6 bases from V and 7 bases from J, with 10 bases between. The length of the CDR3 is 12 residues. Germline CDR1 and CDR2: SNHLY and FYNNEI. CDR3 protein: CASRGEAQPQHF. The CDR3 nucleotides read TGTGCCAGCAGGGGTGAGGCCCAGCCCCAGCATTTT.

This chain's CDR3 is CASSKDRARGYTF. DNA of the CDR3: TGTGCCAGCAGCAAAGACAGGGCAAGAGGCTACACCTTC. The chain employs TRBV7-8 and TRBJ1-2; 7 bases are a match to TRBD1. V lost 5 bases, J lost 8 bases, and 8 bases stayed unmatched. Germline CDR1 and CDR2: SGHVS and FQNEAQ. The CDR3 length is 13 residues.

This rearrangement joins TRBV19 to TRBJ1-5, with D tentatively TRBD1 (5 bases). CDR1 and CDR2 from the germline V gene are LNHDA and SQIVND (reference sequence). The V end lost 1 base, the J end lost 11 bases, and 18 bases lay between the germline ends. The CDR3 loop spans 15 amino acids. The CDR3 DNA is TGTGCCAGTAGTATAGGGGGCAGTTCAAAAGGGGCCCAGCATTTT. It translates to CASSIGGSSKGAQHF.

The chain is built from TRBV19 and TRBJ1-5, with 8 bases lining up with TRBD1. Looked up from germline, CDR1 is LNHDA and CDR2 is SQIVND (reference sequence). The CDR3 is made up of 13 amino acids. Trimming removed 6 bases from V and 7 bases from J; junction bases left unmatched: 5. The CDR3 spells CASRQDREQPQHF. The CDR3 region has the DNA TGTGCCAGTAGGCAGGACAGGGAGCAGCCCCAGCATTTT.